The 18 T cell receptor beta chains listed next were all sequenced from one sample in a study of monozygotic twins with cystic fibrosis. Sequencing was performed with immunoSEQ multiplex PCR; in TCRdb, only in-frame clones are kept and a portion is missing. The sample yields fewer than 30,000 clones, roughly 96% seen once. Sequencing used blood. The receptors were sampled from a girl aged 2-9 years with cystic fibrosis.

The CDR3 region has the DNA TGTGCCAGCAGTGTTAGCGGGAGGGTCTGGTTGACGCAGTATTTT. The encoded protein is CASSVSGRVWLTQYF. The chain recombines TRBV28 with TRBJ2-3, with TRBD2 matching over 11 bases. Germline V CDR1 and CDR2: MDHEN, SYDVKM. Trimming took 5 bases from V and 9 from J; bases not matched to a gene: 10. This CDR3 contains 15 residues. Variable domain in full (rest from reference TRBV28 and TRBJ2-3): DVKVTQSSRYLVKRTGEKVFLECVQDMDHENMFWYRQDPGLGLRLIYFSYDVKMKEKGDIPEGYSVSREKKERFSLILESASTNQTSMYLCASSVSGRVWLTQYFGPGTRLTVL.

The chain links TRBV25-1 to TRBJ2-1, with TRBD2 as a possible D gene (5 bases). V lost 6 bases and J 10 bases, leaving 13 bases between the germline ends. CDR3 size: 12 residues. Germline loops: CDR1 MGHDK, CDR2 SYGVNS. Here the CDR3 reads CASRRGLAEQFF. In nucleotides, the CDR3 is TGTGCCAGCAGGAGAGGGCTGGCGGAGCAGTTCTTC.

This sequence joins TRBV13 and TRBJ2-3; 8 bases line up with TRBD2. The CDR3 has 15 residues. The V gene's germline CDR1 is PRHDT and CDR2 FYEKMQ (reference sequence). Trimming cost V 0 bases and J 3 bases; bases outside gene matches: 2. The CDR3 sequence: CASSLGAGATDTQYF. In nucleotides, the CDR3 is TGTGCCAGCAGCTTAGGAGCGGGAGCTACAGATACGCAGTATTTT.

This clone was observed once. The CDR3 reads CSATQAIGSYEQYF. CDR3 nucleotide sequence: TGCAGCGCCACACAGGCAATAGGCTCCTACGAGCAGTACTTC. The chain employs TRBV29-1 and TRBJ2-5; weak D call: TRBD1 (5 bases). The DNA end is a closer match to TRBJ2-7, so the J assignment may be wrong. This CDR3 contains 14 residues. Germline CDR1 SQVTM, CDR2 ANQGSEA.

The CDR3 coding sequence is TGTGCCAGCAGCCCCCTCTTGGGGGCCGTTGGATACAATGAGCAGTTCTTC. Translation: CASSPLLGAVGYNEQFF. This chain joins TRBV14 and TRBJ2-1; the D gene is possibly TRBD1 (6 bases). Germline CDR1 is SGHDN and CDR2 is FVKESK. V was trimmed by 4 bases and J by 4 bases, leaving 20 bases between them. CDR3 length: 17 residues.

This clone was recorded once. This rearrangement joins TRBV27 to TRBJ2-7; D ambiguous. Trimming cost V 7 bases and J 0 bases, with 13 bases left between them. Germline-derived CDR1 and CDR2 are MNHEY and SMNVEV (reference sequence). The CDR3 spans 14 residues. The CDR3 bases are TGTGCCAGCAAACCTCACGGGTCCTCCTACGAGCAGTACTTC. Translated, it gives CASKPHGSSYEQYF.

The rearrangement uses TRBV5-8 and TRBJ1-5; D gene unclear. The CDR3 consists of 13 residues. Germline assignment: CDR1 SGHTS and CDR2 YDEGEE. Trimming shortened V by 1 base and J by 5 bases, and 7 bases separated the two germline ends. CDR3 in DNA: TGTGCCAGCAGCTTGTGGGAGGATCAGCCCCAGCATTTT. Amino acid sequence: CASSLWEDQPQHF.

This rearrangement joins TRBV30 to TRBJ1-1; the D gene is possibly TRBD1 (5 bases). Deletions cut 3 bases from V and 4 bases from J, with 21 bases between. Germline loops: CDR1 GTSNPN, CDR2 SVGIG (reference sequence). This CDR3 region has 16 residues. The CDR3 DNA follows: TGTGCCTGGAGCGTGGCAGCAGGGTCGGTCGGCACTGAAGCTTTCTTT. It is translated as CAWSVAAGSVGTEAFF.

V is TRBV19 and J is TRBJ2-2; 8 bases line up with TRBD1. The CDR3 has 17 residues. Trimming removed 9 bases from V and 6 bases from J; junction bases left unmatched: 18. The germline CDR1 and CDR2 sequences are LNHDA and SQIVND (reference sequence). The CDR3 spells CASSRQGMGPWSGELFF. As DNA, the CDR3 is TGTGCCAGCAGTCGACAGGGGATGGGTCCGTGGTCCGGGGAGCTGTTTTTT.

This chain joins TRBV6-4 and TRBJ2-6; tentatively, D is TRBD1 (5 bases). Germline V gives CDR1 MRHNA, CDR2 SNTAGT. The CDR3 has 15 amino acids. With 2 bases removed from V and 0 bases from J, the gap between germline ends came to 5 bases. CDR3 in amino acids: CASSDGHSGANVLTF. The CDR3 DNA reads TGTGCCAGCAGTGACGGACACTCTGGGGCCAACGTCCTGACTTTC.

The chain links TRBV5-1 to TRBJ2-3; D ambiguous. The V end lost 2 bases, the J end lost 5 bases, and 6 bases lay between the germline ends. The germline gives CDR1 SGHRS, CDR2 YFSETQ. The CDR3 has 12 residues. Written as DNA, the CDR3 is TGCGCCAGCAGCTTAGAAGGAGATACGCAGTATTTT. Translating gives CASSLEGDTQYF.

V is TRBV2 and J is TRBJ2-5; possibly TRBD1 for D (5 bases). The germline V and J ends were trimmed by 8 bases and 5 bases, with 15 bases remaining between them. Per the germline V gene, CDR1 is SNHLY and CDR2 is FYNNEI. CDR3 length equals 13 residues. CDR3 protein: CASRVKGRETQYF. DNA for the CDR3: TGTGCCAGCCGCGTGAAGGGGCGGGAGACCCAGTACTTC.

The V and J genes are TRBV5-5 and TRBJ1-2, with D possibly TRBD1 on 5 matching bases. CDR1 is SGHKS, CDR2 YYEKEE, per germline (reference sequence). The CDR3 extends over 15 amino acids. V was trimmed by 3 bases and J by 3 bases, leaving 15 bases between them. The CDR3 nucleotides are TGTGCCAGCAGCTCCGTCGGGGCGCTATACTATGGCTACACCTTC. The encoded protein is CASSSVGALYYGYTF.

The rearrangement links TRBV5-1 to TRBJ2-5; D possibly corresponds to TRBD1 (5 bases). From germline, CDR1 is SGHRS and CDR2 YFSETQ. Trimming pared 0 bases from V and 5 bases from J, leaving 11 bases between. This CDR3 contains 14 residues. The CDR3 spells CASSLEGARETQYF. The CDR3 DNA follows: TGCGCCAGCAGCTTGGAAGGGGCCAGGGAGACCCAGTACTTC.

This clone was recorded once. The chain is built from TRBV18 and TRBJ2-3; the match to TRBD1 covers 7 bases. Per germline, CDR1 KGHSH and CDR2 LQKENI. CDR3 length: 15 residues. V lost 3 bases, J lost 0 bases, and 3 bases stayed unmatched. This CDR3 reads CASSPGTASTDTQYF. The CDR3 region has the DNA TGTGCCAGCTCACCTGGGACAGCAAGCACAGATACGCAGTATTTT.

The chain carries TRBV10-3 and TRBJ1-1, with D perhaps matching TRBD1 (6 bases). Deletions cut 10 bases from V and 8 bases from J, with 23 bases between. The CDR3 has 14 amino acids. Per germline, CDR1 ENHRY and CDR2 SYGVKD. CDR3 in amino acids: CATIPTGLSSEAFF. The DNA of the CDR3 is TGTGCCACCATACCTACAGGGTTGTCCTCCGAAGCTTTCTTT.

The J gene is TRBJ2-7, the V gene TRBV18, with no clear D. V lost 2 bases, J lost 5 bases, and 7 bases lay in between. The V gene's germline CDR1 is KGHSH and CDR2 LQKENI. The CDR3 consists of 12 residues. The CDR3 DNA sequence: TGTGCCAGCTCACCATCTCGGGACGAGCAGTACTTC. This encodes CASSPSRDEQYF. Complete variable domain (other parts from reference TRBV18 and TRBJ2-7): NAGVMQNPRHLVRRRGQEARLRCSPMKGHSHVYWYRQLPEEGLKFMVYLQKENIIDESGMPKERFSAEFPKEGPSILRIQQVVRGDSAAYFCASSPSRDEQYFGPGTRLTVT.

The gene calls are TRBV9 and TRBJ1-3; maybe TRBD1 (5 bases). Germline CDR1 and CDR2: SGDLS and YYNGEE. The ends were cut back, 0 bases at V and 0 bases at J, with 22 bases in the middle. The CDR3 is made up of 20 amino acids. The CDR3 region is CASSVDPGMGMEGSGNTIYF. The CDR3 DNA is TGTGCCAGCAGCGTAGACCCAGGGATGGGAATGGAGGGCTCTGGAAACACCATATATTTT.